The following is a T cell receptor (beta chain) sequence with its context. The sample belongs to a study of shared T cell receptors in the human thymus. Method: immunoSEQ multiplex PCR; TCRdb's copy keeps in-frame clones and lacks some. Here the sample spans 650,000 to 950,000 clones, approximately 85% being singletons. This sample also belongs to another study, concerning human thymus T cells. That report notes: Thymus tissue was removed during corrective cardiac surgery. Biased V and J segment usage appeared in thymus and peripheral blood. Unrelated individuals had highly overlapping thymic repertoires, as reported in related research.

What was sequenced was thymocytes. This TCR derives from a girl under three years old with a congenital heart defect.

The CDR3 region has the DNA TGTGCCAGCAGTTATAGTACTGAAGCTTTCTTT. Its translation: CASSYSTEAFF. The rearrangement joins TRBV6-6 to TRBJ1-1; D gene unclear. Germline V lookup: CDR1 MNHNY, CDR2 SVGAGI (reference sequence). Between the trimmed V and J ends, which lost 3 bases and 5 bases, there was a span of 4 bases. The CDR3 consists of 11 residues.